These T cell receptor beta chains were read from a single sample in a study of blood T cell repertoires in COVID-19. Using immunoSEQ multiplex PCR, the repertoire was profiled, and TCRdb retains in-frame clones only, with some absent. The sample lists 300,000 or so clones; around 86% were seen once. Sequencing was carried out using peripheral blood. The receptors here all came from a woman aged 40 to 55 who had recovered from COVID-19. Each CDR3 is given without its conserved first and last residue.

v_gene: TRBV2
len: 12
CDR3aa: ASRNTGGSDEQY

v_gene: TRBV19
len: 13
CDR3aa: ASSKSGKLSYGYT

v_gene: TRBV10-1
len: 12
CDR3aa: ASRITTDIYGYT

v_gene: TRBV9
len: 12
CDR3aa: ASSVAGVYQPQH

v_gene: TRBV4-1
len: 11
CDR3aa: ASSQDMEEKLF

v_gene: TRBV5-1
len: 14
CDR3aa: ASSPDRGGLSTEAF

v_gene: TRBV2
len: 11
CDR3aa: ASSADYGDTQY

v_gene: TRBV3-1/TRBV3-2
len: 12
CDR3aa: ASSPGGYNQPQH

v_gene: TRBV4-3
len: 12
CDR3aa: ASSPRRGNTEAF

v_gene: TRBV5-5
len: 12
CDR3aa: ASSLQGPGVEQY

v_gene: TRBV5-1
len: 13
CDR3aa: ASSGSGTPSYEQY

v_gene: TRBV19
len: 12
CDR3aa: ASKDRGSPYEQY

v_gene: TRBV5-1
len: 12
CDR3aa: ASSLAATNYGYT

v_gene: TRBV9
len: 13
CDR3aa: ASSATSGGQNEQF

v_gene: TRBV9
len: 13
CDR3aa: ASSVQQGSIGELF

v_gene: TRBV19
len: 13
CDR3aa: ASSIGTGGATEAF

v_gene: TRBV9
len: 17
CDR3aa: ASSAPGLATLSSYNEQF

v_gene: TRBV11-2
len: 10
CDR3aa: ASSPWGLEQY

v_gene: TRBV9
len: 13
CDR3aa: ASSVSTGEQSPLH

v_gene: TRBV10-2
len: 12
CDR3aa: ASSDWTGGTEAF

v_gene: TRBV5-1
len: 13
CDR3aa: ASSRDSLGNQPQH

v_gene: TRBV5-1
len: 14
CDR3aa: ASSLTAGGHRETQY

v_gene: TRBV6-6
len: 12
CDR3aa: ASNPTSGANVLT

v_gene: TRBV19
len: 14
CDR3aa: ASSIVTSGASYEQY

v_gene: TRBV10-3
len: 13
CDR3aa: AITPTSGASYEQY

v_gene: TRBV6-6
len: 15
CDR3aa: ASSRFGGEPTGSPLH

v_gene: TRBV19
len: 10
CDR3aa: ASRSYYYGYT

v_gene: TRBV6-4
len: 12
CDR3aa: ASSESTVDSPLH

v_gene: TRBV5-1
len: 15
CDR3aa: ASSLARSAGDNSPLH

v_gene: TRBV5-1
len: 11
CDR3aa: ASSLGTGTGYT

v_gene: TRBV6-5
len: 11
CDR3aa: ASSWHRETEAF

v_gene: TRBV10-3
len: 12
CDR3aa: AISGREGDQPQH

v_gene: TRBV15
len: 17
CDR3aa: ATSSQPHVGEGWTGELF

v_gene: TRBV9
len: 12
CDR3aa: ASSVAASFNEQF

v_gene: TRBV5-1
len: 16
CDR3aa: ASGRGQGYGDPYNEQF

v_gene: TRBV9
len: 15
CDR3aa: ASSFDRGPSSYNEQF

v_gene: TRBV30
len: 12
CDR3aa: AWRQQIIDEKLF

v_gene: TRBV10-3
len: 11
CDR3aa: AISELNQETQY

v_gene: TRBV2
len: 13
CDR3aa: ASSEAGRAGNTIY

v_gene: TRBV5-4
len: 11
CDR3aa: ASNPQGQETQY

v_gene: TRBV5-1
len: 12
CDR3aa: ASSLGQGPYGYT

v_gene: TRBV5-1
len: 12
CDR3aa: ASSATGVGETQY

v_gene: TRBV30
len: 22
CDR3aa: AWRSFTRTGLAGGNTGDSYEAF

v_gene: TRBV5-6
len: 15
CDR3aa: ASSLGLDGQGSYEQY

v_gene: TRBV19
len: 13
CDR3aa: ASRGDRGRSAEAF

v_gene: TRBV7-9
len: 14
CDR3aa: ASSLARGQGSNEQF

v_gene: TRBV11-2
len: 12
CDR3aa: ASSPGQAYNEQF